These T cell receptor beta chains were read from a single sample in a study of blood T cells in healthy people across ages. TCRdb re-called the 5' RACE reads through MiXCR, storing one row per CDR3 protein. This table has around 1.5 million distinct CDR3 sequences, around 55% appearing once. Material for sequencing was blood. These receptors were collected from a man between 18 and 29 years old in good health. Each CDR3 is given with its conserved first and last residue. A D gene is named only where the DNA matches it firmly. Size is stated for part of the rows, as once, few or many counts, or as a class when the clone is expanded.

TRBV12-5,TRBD2,.,TRBJ2-1,CASGSSGSAYNEQFF,TGTGCTAGTGGTTCTAGCGGGAGTGCGTACAATGAGCAGTTCTTC
TRBV20-1,TRBD2,few,TRBJ2-7,CSAAPSGSFGEQYF,TGCAGTGCTGCTCCTAGCGGGAGCTTTGGCGAGCAGTACTTC
TRBV27,TRBD2,.,TRBJ2-3,CASSLGGGAIDAQYF,TGTGCCAGCAGTCTGGGCGGGGGGGCTATTGATGCGCAGTATTTT
TRBV10-3,TRBD2,.,TRBJ2-5,CAISAELAGTETQYF,TGTGCCATCAGTGCAGAGCTAGCGGGGACAGAGACCCAGTACTTC
TRBV27,.,.,TRBJ2-5,CASNGGNTQETQYF,TGTGCCAGCAACGGGGGAAATACCCAAGAGACCCAGTACTTC
TRBV4-1,.,.,TRBJ1-2,CASSQGRAYGYTF,TGCGCCAGCAGCCAAGGACGGGCCTATGGCTACACCTTC
TRBV7-2,TRBD2,few,TRBJ2-7,CASSASTSGVAYEQYF,TGTGCCAGCAGCGCTAGTACTAGCGGGGTTGCCTACGAGCAGTACTTC
TRBV11-2,.,.,TRBJ2-7,CASSLRRFGVYEQYF,TGTGCCAGCAGCCTCCGACGGTTTGGGGTCTACGAGCAGTACTTC
TRBV4-1,TRBD2,.,TRBJ2-7,CASSPLGLDHEQYF,TGCGCCAGCAGCCCCCTTGGACTAGACCATGAGCAGTACTTC
TRBV20-1,.,.,TRBJ2-7,CSARDLDRGGYEQYF,TGCAGTGCTAGAGATCTTGATAGGGGGGGCTACGAGCAGTACTTC
TRBV20-1,TRBD1,.,TRBJ1-2,CSARDPGGWDGYTF,TGCAGTGCTAGAGATCCAGGGGGTTGGGATGGCTACACCTTC
TRBV7-2,.,.,TRBJ2-7,CASSPVVGTHYEQYF,TGTGCCAGCAGCCCGGTGGTCGGGACACACTACGAGCAGTACTTC
TRBV6-5,.,few,TRBJ2-3,CASSRPLGDTQYF,TGTGCCAGCAGTAGACCTTTGGGAGATACGCAGTATTTT
TRBV6-5,TRBD2,.,TRBJ2-3,CASSFLADTDTQYF,TGTGCCAGCAGTTTTCTAGCGGACACAGATACGCAGTATTTT
TRBV9,.,.,TRBJ2-7,CASSVDRDYEQYF,TGTGCCAGCAGCGTGGACAGAGACTACGAGCAGTACTTC
TRBV27,TRBD2,.,TRBJ2-3,CASSLLQLAGGSGSQYF,TGTGCCAGCAGTCTCCTCCAACTAGCGGGTGGCAGTGGATCGCAGTATTTT
TRBV5-5,.,.,TRBJ2-7,CASSSPGVEYEQYF,TGTGCCAGCAGCTCCCCTGGGGTAGAGTACGAGCAGTACTTC
TRBV20-1,TRBD2,.,TRBJ2-3,CSARDPKLAGGASDTQYF,TGCAGTGCTAGAGACCCCAAACTAGCGGGGGGCGCAAGCGATACGCAGTATTTT
TRBV10-3,TRBD2,.,TRBJ2-7,CAISEFAGGPYEQYF,TGTGCCATCAGTGAGTTTGCGGGAGGGCCCTACGAGCAGTACTTC
TRBV29-1,TRBD1,few,TRBJ1-2,CSVEGGRGNDGYTF,TGCAGCGTTGAAGGTGGCAGGGGGAACGATGGCTACACCTTC
TRBV2,.,.,TRBJ1-2,CASSGVLDGYTF,TGTGCCAGCAGTGGAGTACTCGATGGCTACACCTTC
TRBV27,.,.,TRBJ1-2,CASRGEGLYGYTF,TGTGCCAGCAGGGGGGAGGGTTTATATGGCTACACCTTC
TRBV5-6,.,.,TRBJ1-1,CASSYQAAEAFF,TGTGCCAGCAGCTATCAGGCGGCTGAAGCTTTCTTT
TRBV20-1,TRBD2,.,TRBJ2-1,CSARDVLAGANEQFF,TGCAGTGCTAGAGATGTACTAGCGGGGGCCAATGAGCAGTTCTTC
TRBV7-2,TRBD2,.,TRBJ2-7,CASSLRLAGAHEQYF,TGTGCCAGCAGCTTACGGCTAGCGGGGGCCCACGAGCAGTACTTC
TRBV19,.,.,TRBJ1-1,CASNSGTNTEAFF,TGTGCCAGTAACTCCGGGACGAACACTGAAGCTTTCTTT
TRBV10-1,.,.,TRBJ1-1,CASSRQDGAEAFF,TGCGCCAGCAGTAGGCAGGATGGGGCTGAAGCTTTCTTT